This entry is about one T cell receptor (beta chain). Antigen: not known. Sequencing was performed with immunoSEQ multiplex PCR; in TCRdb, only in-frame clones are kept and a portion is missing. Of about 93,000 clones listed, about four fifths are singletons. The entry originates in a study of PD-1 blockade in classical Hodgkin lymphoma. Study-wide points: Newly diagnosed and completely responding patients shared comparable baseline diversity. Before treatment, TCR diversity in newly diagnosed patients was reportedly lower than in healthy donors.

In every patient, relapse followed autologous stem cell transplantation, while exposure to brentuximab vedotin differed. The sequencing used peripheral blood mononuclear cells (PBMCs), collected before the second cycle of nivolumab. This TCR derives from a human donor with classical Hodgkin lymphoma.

CDR3 sequence (DNA): TGTGCCAGCACCAATCGTATTGGGATGGGGACACCCGAAGCTTTCTTT. Its translation: CASTNRIGMGTPEAFF. The chain couples TRBV7-9 to TRBJ1-1; D may be TRBD1 (6 bases). The length of the CDR3 is 16 residues. Per germline, CDR1 SEHNR and CDR2 FQNEAQ (reference sequence). Trimming took off 7 bases at V and 8 bases at J, with 26 bases between the two ends. The whole variable domain, filled in from reference TRBV7-9 and TRBJ1-1, reads DTGVSQNPRHKITKRGQNVTFRCDPISEHNRLYWYRQTLGQGPEFLTYFQNEAQLEKSRLLSDRFSAERPKGSFSTLEIQRTEQGDSAMYLCASTNRIGMGTPEAFFGQGTRLTVV.